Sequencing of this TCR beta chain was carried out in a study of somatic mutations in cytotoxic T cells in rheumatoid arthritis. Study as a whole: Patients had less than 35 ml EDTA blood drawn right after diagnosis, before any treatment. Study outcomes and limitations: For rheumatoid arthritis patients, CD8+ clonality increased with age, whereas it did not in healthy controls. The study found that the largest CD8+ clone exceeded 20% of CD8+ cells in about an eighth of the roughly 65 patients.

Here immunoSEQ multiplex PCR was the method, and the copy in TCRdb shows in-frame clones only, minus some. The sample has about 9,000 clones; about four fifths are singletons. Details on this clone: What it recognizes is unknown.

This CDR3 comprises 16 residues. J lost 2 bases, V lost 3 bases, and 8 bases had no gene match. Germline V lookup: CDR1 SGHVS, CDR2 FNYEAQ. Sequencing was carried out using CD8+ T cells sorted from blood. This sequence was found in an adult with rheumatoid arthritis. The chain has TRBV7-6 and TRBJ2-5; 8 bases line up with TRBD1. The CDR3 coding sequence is TGTGCCAGCAGCTTCTCAAGGGACAGGCCACAAGAGACCCAGTACTTC. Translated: CASSFSRDRPQETQYF. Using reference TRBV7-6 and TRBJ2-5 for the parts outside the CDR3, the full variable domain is GAGVSQSPRYKVTKRGQDVALRCDPISGHVSLYWYRQALGQGPEFLTYFNYEAQQDKSGLPNDRFSAERPEGSISTLTIQRTEQRDSAMYRCASSFSRDRPQETQYFGPGTRLLVL.